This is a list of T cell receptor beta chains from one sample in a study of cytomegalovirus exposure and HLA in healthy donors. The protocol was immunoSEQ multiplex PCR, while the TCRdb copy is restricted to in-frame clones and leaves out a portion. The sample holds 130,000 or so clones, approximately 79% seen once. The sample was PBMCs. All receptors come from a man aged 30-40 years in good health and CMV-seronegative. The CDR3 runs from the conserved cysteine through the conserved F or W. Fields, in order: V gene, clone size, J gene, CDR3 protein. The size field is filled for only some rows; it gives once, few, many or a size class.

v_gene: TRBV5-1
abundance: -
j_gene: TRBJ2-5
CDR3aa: CASSSTSGETQYF

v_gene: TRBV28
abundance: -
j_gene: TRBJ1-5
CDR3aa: CASSSPLTGEQPQHF

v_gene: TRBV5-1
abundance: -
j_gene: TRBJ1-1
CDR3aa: CASSLVGGPEAFF

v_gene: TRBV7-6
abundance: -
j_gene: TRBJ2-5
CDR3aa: CASSFGPGGASETQYF

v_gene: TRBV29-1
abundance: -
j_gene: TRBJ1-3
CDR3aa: CSVERTGMGNTIYF

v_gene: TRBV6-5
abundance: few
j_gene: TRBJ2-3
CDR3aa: CASSPDADSATQYF

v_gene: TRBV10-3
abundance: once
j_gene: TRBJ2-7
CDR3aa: CATKTGTSGGASSYEQYF

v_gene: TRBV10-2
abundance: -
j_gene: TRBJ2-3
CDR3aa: CASRVRDTDTQYF

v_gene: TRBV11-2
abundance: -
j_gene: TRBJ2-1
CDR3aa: CASSFRGYNEQFF

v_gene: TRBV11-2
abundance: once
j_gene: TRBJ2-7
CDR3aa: CASSPVRGRGEQYF

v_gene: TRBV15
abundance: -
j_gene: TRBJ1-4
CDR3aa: CATSKEGQGAGEKLFF

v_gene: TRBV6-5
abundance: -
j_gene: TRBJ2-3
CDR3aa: CASSYRGGSPDTQYF

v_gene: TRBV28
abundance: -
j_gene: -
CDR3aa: CASSSQVYEQYF

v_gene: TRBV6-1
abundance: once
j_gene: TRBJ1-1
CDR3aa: CASSEAGGNTEAFF

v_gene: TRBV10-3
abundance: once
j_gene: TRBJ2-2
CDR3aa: CAISEWPGGTGELFF

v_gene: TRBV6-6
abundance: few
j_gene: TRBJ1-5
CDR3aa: CASSYSSSGGNQPQHF

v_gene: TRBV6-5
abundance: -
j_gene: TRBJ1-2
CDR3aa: CASSYSGGPFVGYTF

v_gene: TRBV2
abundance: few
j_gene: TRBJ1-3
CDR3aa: CAASLFRDRGTGNTIYF